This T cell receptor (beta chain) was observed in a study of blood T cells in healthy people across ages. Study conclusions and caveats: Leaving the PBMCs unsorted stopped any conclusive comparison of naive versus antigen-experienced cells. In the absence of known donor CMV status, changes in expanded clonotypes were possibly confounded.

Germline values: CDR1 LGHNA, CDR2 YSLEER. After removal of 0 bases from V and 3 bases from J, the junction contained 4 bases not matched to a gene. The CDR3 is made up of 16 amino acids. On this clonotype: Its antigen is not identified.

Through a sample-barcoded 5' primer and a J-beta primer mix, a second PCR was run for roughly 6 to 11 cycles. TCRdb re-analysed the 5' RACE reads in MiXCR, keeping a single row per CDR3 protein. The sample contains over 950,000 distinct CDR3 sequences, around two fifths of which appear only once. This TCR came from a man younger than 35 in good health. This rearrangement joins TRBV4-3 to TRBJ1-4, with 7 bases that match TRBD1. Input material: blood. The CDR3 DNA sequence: TGCGCCAGCAGCCAAGATAGACAGGGACCTAATGAAAAACTGTTTTTT. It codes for CASSQDRQGPNEKLFF.